One sample yielded the 14 T cell receptor beta chains listed below, sequenced in a study of blood T cells in healthy people across ages. It was with a sample-barcoded 5' primer and a J-beta primer mix that a second PCR of about 6 to 11 cycles was run. TCRdb reanalysed the 5' RACE reads using MiXCR and keeps one entry per CDR3 protein. The table records about 630,000 distinct CDR3 sequences, 21% of them present only once. The sample was blood. The receptors were gathered from a man between 65 and 80 years old in good health.

There are a few counts of this clonotype. The CDR3 loop is CASSLDTLTDTQYF. CDR3 coding DNA: TGTGCCAGCAGCTTAGACACACTCACAGATACGCAGTATTTT. The rearrangement joins TRBV7-9 to TRBJ2-3; D remains unclear. Germline V lookup: CDR1 SEHNR, CDR2 FQNEAQ (reference sequence). Trimming cost V 1 base and J 2 bases, with 7 bases left between them. The CDR3 totals 14 residues.

This clonotype was recorded a few times. This sequence joins TRBV29-1 and TRBJ2-5; D tentatively fits TRBD1 or TRBD2 (6 bases each). The J call is in doubt because the DNA end fits TRBJ2-1 better. Germline CDR1 is SQVTM and CDR2 is ANQGSEA. CDR3 size: 11 residues. The CDR3 reads CSASRGDEQFF. CDR3 in DNA: TGCAGCGCAAGTAGGGGGGATGAGCAGTTCTTC.

The chain carries TRBV6-5 and TRBJ2-3; the match to TRBD2 covers 8 bases. In germline, CDR1 is MNHEY, CDR2 SVGAGI. Losses at the gene ends were 6 bases for V and 5 bases for J; bases not matched to a gene: 1. The CDR3 extends over 12 amino acids. The CDR3 reads CASRAGGDTQYF. The CDR3 bases are TGTGCCAGCAGGGCGGGGGGAGATACGCAGTATTTT.

This chain links TRBV5-1 with TRBJ2-2, with 8 bases fitting TRBD2. The V gene end was trimmed by 3 bases and the J gene end by 4 bases; junction bases not matched to a gene: 11. Germline CDR1 is SGHRS and CDR2 is YFSETQ. CDR3 length: 17 amino acids. CDR3 region: CASSWSGTRFATGELFF. The CDR3 DNA sequence: TGCGCCAGCAGCTGGTCCGGGACTAGGTTTGCCACCGGGGAGCTGTTTTTT.

The rearrangement uses TRBV20-1 and TRBJ2-1; D perhaps matches TRBD1 (6 bases). The CDR3 has 16 amino acids. The germline V gene encodes CDR1 DFQATT and CDR2 SNEGSKA (reference sequence). The V gene lost 0 bases and the J gene lost 6 bases, with 18 bases spanning the gap. Here the CDR3 reads CSARDEGVTARNEQFF. In DNA form, the CDR3 reads TGCAGTGCTAGAGATGAGGGGGTGACCGCCCGCAATGAGCAGTTCTTC.

The CDR3 reads CSVEPGVTEAFF. The CDR3 DNA follows: TGCAGCGTTGAACCAGGGGTTACTGAAGCTTTCTTT. The rearrangement links TRBV29-1 to TRBJ1-1; D is possibly TRBD1 (6 bases). Germline assignment: CDR1 SQVTM and CDR2 ANQGSEA. CDR3 length: 12 amino acids. V gave up 2 bases and J gave up 5 bases, with 9 bases separating them.

V usage is TRBV29-1 and J usage is TRBJ1-2; 8 bases map to TRBD1. CDR1 is SQVTM, CDR2 ANQGSEA, per germline. The CDR3 extends over 12 amino acids. V lost 4 bases to trimming and J lost 8 bases; unmatched junction nucleotides: 6. The CDR3 sequence is CSVVGTGEGYTF. The CDR3 nucleotides read TGCAGCGTTGTTGGGACAGGTGAAGGCTACACCTTC.

This sequence joins TRBV3-1 and TRBJ2-2, with 13 bases fitting TRBD2. The CDR3 consists of 16 residues. The J segment lost 6 bases and the V segment lost 4 bases, leaving 5 bases of the junction unmatched. The germline CDR1 and CDR2 sequences are LGHDT and YNNKEL (reference sequence). The CDR3 DNA is TGTGCCAGCAGCCGGCGCGGACTAGCGGGAGCCGGGGAGCTGTTTTTT. Protein sequence: CASSRRGLAGAGELFF.

The chain links TRBV30 to TRBJ1-6; D uncertain. The CDR3 totals 13 residues. The V gene's germline CDR1 is GTSNPN and CDR2 SVGIG (reference sequence). Trimming removed 3 bases at V and 7 bases at J, with 10 bases between. The CDR3 here is CAWRTRRNSPLHF. The CDR3 DNA sequence: TGTGCCTGGAGGACTCGGAGGAATTCACCCCTCCACTTT.

This sequence joins TRBV12-3 or TRBV12-4 and TRBJ2-7; TRBD2 agrees at 12 bases. V shed 4 bases, J shed 5 bases, and the junction held 9 bases outside the gene matches. This CDR3 contains 16 residues. The CDR3 DNA is TGTGCCAGCAGTTGGCGACTAGCGGGAGCCGGAAACGAGCAGTACTTC. The encoded protein is CASSWRLAGAGNEQYF.

This clonotype has ten or more counts. The chain links TRBV29-1 to TRBJ2-3, with 10 bases that match TRBD1. In germline, CDR1 is SQVTM, CDR2 ANQGSEA. The ends lost 7 bases at V and 1 base at J; junction bases unmatched: 5. The CDR3 contains 14 residues. CDR3 in DNA: TGCAGCGGGTTTGACAGGGGGCGCACAGATACGCAGTATTTT. It codes for CSGFDRGRTDTQYF.

This clonotype occurred a few times. The rearrangement links TRBV7-9 to TRBJ2-2; 8 bases fit TRBD2. CDR1 and CDR2 from the germline V gene are SEHNR and FQNEAQ (reference sequence). J gave up 5 bases and V 1 base, and 12 bases lay outside the gene matches. The CDR3 runs to 18 residues. In DNA, the CDR3 is TGTGCCAGCAGCTTAGGGCTTTTAGCGGGACCCGATACCGGGGAGCTGTTTTTT. Amino acid sequence: CASSLGLLAGPDTGELFF.

This chain links TRBV29-1 with TRBJ2-3; D may match TRBD1 or TRBD2 (5 bases each). Between the trimmed V and J ends, which lost 6 bases and 2 bases, there was a span of 15 bases. This CDR3 contains 14 residues. CDR1 SQVTM and CDR2 ANQGSEA come from the germline V gene. The CDR3 coding sequence is TGCAGCGTCCGGGCGCAGGGACCCACAGATACGCAGTATTTT. Encoded protein: CSVRAQGPTDTQYF.

There are a few counts of this clonotype. The V call is TRBV10-1, the J call TRBJ2-5; 10 nucleotides line up with TRBD1. The DNA end lines up better with TRBJ2-7; the J call may be wrong. The CDR3 spans 15 residues. Per the germline V gene, CDR1 is WNHNN and CDR2 is SYGVQD (reference sequence). For the CDR3, the DNA is TGCGCCAGCAGTAAGGGACAGGGGATAACCTACGAGCAGTACTTC. This codes for CASSKGQGITYEQYF.